A single sample gave rise to the 22 T cell receptor beta chains below, sequenced in a study of blood T cell repertoires in COVID-19. TCRdb's copy holds only in-frame clones and misses some; the assay was immunoSEQ multiplex PCR. The sample consists of about 84,000 clones, about 80% of them appearing once. The sample taken for sequencing was peripheral blood. Receptors were obtained from a man aged 45-60 years with active or convalescent COVID-19.

The chain has TRBV6-5 and TRBJ1-1; tentative D call: TRBD1 (5 bases). Trimming removed 7 bases at V and 4 bases at J, with 19 bases between. The germline gives CDR1 MNHEY, CDR2 SVGAGI. This CDR3 contains 15 residues. As DNA, the CDR3 is TGTGCCAGCACCCTAGGGGTCAACTTGGGCACTGAAGCTTTCTTT. This sequence encodes CASTLGVNLGTEAFF.

V gene TRBV7-9 combines with J gene TRBJ2-5; a weak D match, TRBD2 (5 bases). Germline V CDR1 and CDR2: SEHNR, FQNEAQ (reference sequence). CDR3 length: 15 residues. Trimming stripped 0 bases from V and 2 bases from J, with 10 bases between. CDR3 sequence: CASSLAGAVQETQYF. CDR3 bases: TGTGCCAGCAGCTTAGCGGGAGCGGTTCAAGAGACCCAGTACTTC.

In its sample, this clone was seen many times. V is TRBV2 and J is TRBJ2-7, with 8 bases fitting TRBD2. CDR1 is SNHLY, CDR2 FYNNEI, per germline. V lost 2 bases, J lost 2 bases, and 2 bases stayed unmatched. The CDR3 is 14 residues long. CDR3 sequence (DNA): TGTGCCAGCAGTGAATCGGGGGGGCCCTACGAGCAGTACTTC. This gives the protein CASSESGGPYEQYF.

Only a few counts were recorded for this clone. The chain uses TRBV27 and TRBJ1-2; the D gene is possibly TRBD1 (5 bases). Trimming left V 8 bases short and J 2 bases short, with 12 bases between. Per the germline V gene, CDR1 is MNHEY and CDR2 is SMNVEV (reference sequence). This CDR3 spans 13 amino acids. For the CDR3, the DNA is TGTGCCAGCCTGCCCCGGACAAACTATGGCTACACCTTC. It translates to CASLPRTNYGYTF.

This clone was found a few times. The chain combines TRBV6-5 with TRBJ2-7; 7 positions agree with TRBD1. With 7 bases clipped from V and 0 bases from J, the junction kept 9 bases outside the gene matches. The germline V gene has CDR1 MNHEY and CDR2 SVGAGI. This CDR3 contains 15 residues. CDR3 sequence reads: CASMREGGSSYEQYF. The DNA for the CDR3 is TGTGCCAGCATGCGAGAAGGGGGCTCCTCCTACGAGCAGTACTTC.

This chain's CDR3 is CASSLAGGWSGELFF. The CDR3 DNA follows: TGTGCCAGCAGTCTAGCGGGGGGGTGGTCCGGGGAGCTGTTTTTT. The rearrangement joins TRBV27 to TRBJ2-2; 12 bases align to TRBD2. The CDR3 contains 15 residues. V was clipped by 5 bases and J by 6 bases; unmatched bases: 4. The V gene's germline CDR1 is MNHEY and CDR2 SMNVEV (reference sequence).

The rearrangement links TRBV18 to TRBJ2-3, with D tentatively TRBD2 (6 bases). The CDR3 consists of 15 residues. Trimming cost V 3 bases and J 4 bases, with 14 bases left between them. Germline V gives CDR1 KGHSH, CDR2 LQKENI. The CDR3 DNA reads TGTGCCAGCTCACCCCAGGGTTGGGGGGCAGATACGCAGTATTTT. It specifies CASSPQGWGADTQYF.

The chain joins TRBV29-1 to TRBJ1-2, with TRBD1 as a possible D gene (6 bases). The germline V gene has CDR1 SQVTM and CDR2 ANQGSEA. Trimming removed 8 bases at V and 8 bases at J, with 21 bases between. This CDR3 is 13 amino acids long. CDR3 DNA sequence: TGCAGCCCGAAGGGGGTAGGGCCCGGCGGCTACACCTTC. As protein: CSPKGVGPGGYTF.

J is TRBJ2-3 and V is TRBV19, with 11 bases fitting TRBD2. Looked up from germline, CDR1 is LNHDA and CDR2 is SQIVND (reference sequence). J gave up 6 bases and V 3 bases, and 5 bases lay outside the gene matches. The CDR3 spans 15 residues. DNA of the CDR3: TGTGCCAGTAGTATCGGAGCTAGCGGGGGGGATACGCAGTATTTT. It is translated as CASSIGASGGDTQYF. Full variable domain (outside the CDR3, taken from reference TRBV19 and TRBJ2-3): DGGITQSPKYLFRKEGQNVTLSCEQNLNHDAMYWYRQDPGQGLRLIYYSQIVNDFQKGDIAEGYSVSREKKESFPLTVTSAQKNPTAFYLCASSIGASGGDTQYFGPGTRLTVL.

J is TRBJ2-1 and V is TRBV4-1; the match to TRBD1 covers 7 bases. J was trimmed by 5 bases and V by 2 bases; bases with no gene match: 9. In germline, CDR1 is MGHRA, CDR2 YSYEKL. The CDR3 totals 16 residues. CDR3 protein: CASSQTDRELNNEQFF. CDR3 sequence (DNA): TGCGCCAGCAGCCAAACCGACAGGGAATTAAACAATGAGCAGTTCTTC.

The V call is TRBV2, the J call TRBJ1-2; D not certain. V shed 5 bases and J shed 8 bases, with 9 bases lying between them. Germline V gene data show CDR1 as SNHLY and CDR2 as FYNNEI. The CDR3 has 11 residues. For the CDR3, the DNA is TGTGCCAGCAGTCCCCAGTACGGCTACACCTTC. Its translation is CASSPQYGYTF.

The rearrangement uses TRBV4-3 and TRBJ1-2; D uncertain. CDR3 length: 15 amino acids. CDR1 and CDR2 from the germline V gene are LGHNA and YSLEER. Trimming pared 1 base from V and 4 bases from J, leaving 13 bases between. This CDR3 is CASSQGEGDPYGYTF. The CDR3 nucleotides read TGCGCCAGCAGCCAAGGCGAGGGAGACCCCTATGGCTACACCTTC.

The V gene is TRBV7-9, the J gene TRBJ2-3, with 12 bases fitting TRBD1. The CDR3 is 15 residues long. CDR1 is SEHNR and CDR2 is FQNEAQ in the germline V gene (reference sequence). The V gene end was trimmed by 3 bases and the J gene end by 6 bases; junction bases not matched to a gene: 4. CDR3 nucleotide sequence: TGTGCCAGCAGCTTGGGACAGGGGGCGGCGGATACGCAGTATTTT. It specifies CASSLGQGAADTQYF.

The chain joins TRBV9 to TRBJ2-3; TRBD2 aligns across 9 bases. Losses at the gene ends were 2 bases for V and 1 base for J; bases not matched to a gene: 2. The germline gives CDR1 SGDLS, CDR2 YYNGEE. This CDR3 is 15 amino acids long. CDR3 in amino acids: CASSVSGGGTDTQYF. The DNA for the CDR3 is TGTGCCAGCAGCGTTAGCGGGGGAGGCACAGATACGCAGTATTTT.

The gene calls are TRBV3-1 (or the pseudogene TRBV3-2) and TRBJ2-7; 8 bases map to TRBD2. CDR1 and CDR2 (germline): LGHDT, YNNKEL (reference sequence). V was clipped by 4 bases and J by 4 bases; unmatched bases: 3. The length of the CDR3 is 13 residues. CDR3 protein: CASSRRGGYEQYF. Here the CDR3 DNA reads TGTGCCAGCAGCCGTCGGGGGGGGTACGAGCAGTACTTC.

CDR3 DNA: TGTGCCACTAGACTTATAGCGGGCGAGGCCAATGAGCAGTTCTTC. Translation: CATRLIAGEANEQFF. The chain carries TRBV10-3 and TRBJ2-1; 7 nucleotides line up with TRBD2. The CDR3 runs 15 residues. V was clipped by 10 bases and J by 6 bases; unmatched bases: 15. Looked up from germline, CDR1 is ENHRY and CDR2 is SYGVKD.

The genes are TRBV7-9 and TRBJ2-1; weak D call: TRBD1 (5 bases). Germline loops: CDR1 SEHNR, CDR2 FQNEAQ (reference sequence). This CDR3 is 14 amino acids long. Trimming cost V 1 base and J 5 bases, with 9 bases left between them. The CDR3 sequence: CASSLVGRDNEQFF. CDR3 DNA: TGTGCCAGCAGCTTAGTGGGCAGGGACAATGAGCAGTTCTTC.

The rearrangement joins TRBV5-4 to TRBJ1-4, with a tentative D call TRBD1 (6 bases). Trimming removed 3 bases from V and 8 bases from J, with 17 bases in between. Germline CDR1 and CDR2: SGHNT and YYREEE (reference sequence). The CDR3 has 15 amino acids. The chain's CDR3 is CASSSYGGALEKLFF. The CDR3 DNA is TGTGCCAGCAGCTCCTATGGGGGGGCGCTGGAAAAACTGTTTTTT.

This sequence joins TRBV6-4 and TRBJ1-6, with a possible D match to TRBD1 (6 bases). V lost 6 bases to trimming and J lost 8 bases, with 17 bases between them. The germline V gene has CDR1 MRHNA and CDR2 SNTAGT. CDR3 length: 15 residues. In DNA form, the CDR3 reads TGTGCCAGCAGACCACAGGGAAAATTGGATTCACCCCTCCACTTT. It specifies CASRPQGKLDSPLHF.

The rearrangement uses TRBV5-4 and TRBJ1-1; 8 bases agree with TRBD1. Germline V gene sequence: CDR1 SGHNT, CDR2 YYREEE (reference sequence). The CDR3 loop spans 15 amino acids. Trimming removed 4 bases from V and 0 bases from J; junction bases left unmatched: 5. The CDR3: CASSGGQGLNTEAFF. Here the CDR3 DNA reads TGTGCCAGCAGCGGAGGACAGGGTCTGAACACTGAAGCTTTCTTT.

The chain combines TRBV3-1 (or the pseudogene TRBV3-2) with TRBJ2-1, with 11 positions matching TRBD2. The CDR3 consists of 15 residues. The germline gives CDR1 LGHDT, CDR2 YNNKEL (reference sequence). Losses at the gene ends were 6 bases for V and 6 bases for J; bases not matched to a gene: 7. CDR3 DNA sequence: TGTGCCAGCAGAACTAGCGGGGGCTCGGGCAATGAGCAGTTCTTC. It translates to CASRTSGGSGNEQFF.

V and J are TRBV6-5 and TRBJ1-6, with a weak D call TRBD1 (5 bases). The CDR3 sequence is 13 residues long. Per germline, CDR1 MNHEY and CDR2 SVGAGI. V lost 6 bases and J lost 5, with 8 bases in between. The CDR3 DNA is TGTGCCAGCAGCCGACAGCATAATTCACCCCTCCACTTT. It is translated as CASSRQHNSPLHF.